The clone carrying this T cell receptor (beta chain) was seen more than once but under ten times. Its antigen remains unidentified. This sample was taken from a study of OX40 agonist ivuxolimab in advanced cancers. Study in general: Intravenous ivuxolimab was administered to patients every 2 weeks at 0.01 to 10 mg/kg. The dose-escalation cohort was about 80% male, with a mean age of approximately 62 years, ranging about 20 to 85. Study findings and constraints: Several nonresponders also turned out to have low normalized T-cell clonal expansion.

This CDR3 contains 13 residues. Trimming stripped 10 bases from V and 1 base from J, with 13 bases between. Germline V gene lookup returns CDR1 MNHNY and CDR2 SVGAGI (reference sequence). Patients were ineligible given autoimmune disease history or systemic immunosuppression. TCRdb's copy holds only in-frame clones and misses some; the assay was immunoSEQ multiplex PCR. The data show about 13,000 clones, approximately 61% seen once. The TCR comes from an adult with an advanced solid tumor such as melanoma, head and neck, liver or kidney cancer. This chain connects TRBV6-6 to TRBJ1-1; D unresolved. The input for sequencing was CD4+ or CD8+ T cells sorted from blood, taken in a trial of the OX40 agonist ivuxolimab. CDR3 in amino acids: CATQDGQNTEAFF. CDR3 bases: TGTGCCACCCAAGACGGGCAGAACACTGAAGCTTTCTTT.